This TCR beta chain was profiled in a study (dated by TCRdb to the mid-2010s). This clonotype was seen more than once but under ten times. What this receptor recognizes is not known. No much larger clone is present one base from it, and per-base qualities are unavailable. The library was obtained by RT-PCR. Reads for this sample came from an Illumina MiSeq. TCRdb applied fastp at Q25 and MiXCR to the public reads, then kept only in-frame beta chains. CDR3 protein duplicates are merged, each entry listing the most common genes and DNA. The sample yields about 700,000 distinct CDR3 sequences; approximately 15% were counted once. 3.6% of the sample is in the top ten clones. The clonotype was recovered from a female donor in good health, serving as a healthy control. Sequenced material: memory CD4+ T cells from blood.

CDR3 reads: CASSLGRGHQPQHF. DNA sequence: TGTGCCAGCAGCTTAGGGAGGGGACATCAGCCCCAGCATTTT. This receptor chain uses TRBV7-2 and TRBJ1-5; possibly the D gene is TRBD1, per 5 matching bases. V is pared back by 1 base and J by 5 bases, with 9 bases lying between the germline termini. The CDR3 contains 14 residues, cysteine and phenylalanine counted. Only the CDR3 DNA is retained, 42 bases long and in frame from the first base. According to the germline V gene, CDR1 reads SGHTA and CDR2 reads FQGNSA.